This TCR beta chain was sequenced in a study of shared clonotypes between healthy human individuals (dated by TCRdb to about 2020). With regard to the full study: The cohort included three men and a couple of women between 18 and 49 years of age. Blood TCR repertoires of roughly 5 healthy adults were deeply sequenced to estimate repertoire size and the extent of clonotype sharing between individuals. Each donor's leukapheresis produced roughly between roughly 0.85 and 10 billion PBMCs. To increase sequencing depth and limit assay-specific biases, TCR repertoire library preparation and sequencing were carried out by different laboratories using diverse techniques. Per donor, three plates each were used for CD4 naive and CD4 memory, two for CD8 naive, and one for CD8 memory. Beyond this particular receptor, the publication reports: Compared with non-shared clonotypes, the clonotypes found in all four sorted-subset donors had higher generation probabilities. Across four donors, approximately 5% of naive CD4, around 3.5% of naive CD8, roughly 2.3% of memory CD4, and 0.3% to 0.45% of memory CD8 clonotypes were shared. Based on pairwise subsampling, the degree of clonotype sharing among donors was expected to be affected by sequencing depth. Estimated clonotype richness was generally larger for naive than for memory subsets. Sampling was limited to blood, and TCR repertoires in tissue likely differ from TCR repertoires in blood. The genetic and exposure-history diversity represented was limited by the small number of donors. Rarefaction of sorted-subset datasets indicated incomplete sequencing despite the large sequencing depth.

The donors were healthy, HIV-negative adults who had no recently reported acute infections or vaccinations. All donors were Caucasian adults living in Nashville, Tennessee, USA. CD4+ T cells were enriched by magnetic negative selection, after which naive cells were positively selected on CD45RA and the negative fraction was taken as the memory subset. Blood was collected by leukapheresis, and PBMCs were isolated by Ficoll-Histopaque density gradient centrifugation and then cryopreserved in liquid nitrogen vapor phase. Purity and quantity of every magnetically sorted T cell population were checked by analytical flow cytometry. Each sorted fraction had its genomic DNA isolated and then quantified by UV absorbance on a Nanodrop 2000c. About this clone itself: Its antigen is still unknown. No quality values exist for individual bases; no much larger clone is one base distant.

CDR1 is given as SGHKS and CDR2 as YYEKEE, both from the germline V gene (reference sequence). Counted from cysteine to phenylalanine, this CDR3 has 15 amino acids. The DNA shown is the 45-base CDR3, in frame from base 1. V is shortened by 4 bases, J by 0 bases, and the region joining them spans 14 bases. TCR CDR3 regions were amplified from genomic DNA by multiplex PCR using the deep immunoSEQ assay. Extracted genomic DNA from each cell subset was spread evenly across all wells of several immunoSEQ 96-well plates, with each plate serving as a replicate. For sorted subsets, roughly 200 ng genomic DNA, equal to 30,000 or so T cell genomes, was loaded into each replicate PCR. Purified libraries were quantified with a Qubit 3.0 fluorometer, sized on a Bioanalyzer 2100, and re-quantified with the KAPA Library Quantification kit. Every immunoSEQ 96-well plate was sequenced on a separate single-read 150-cycle Illumina NextSeq 550 flow cell. On the authors' methods: The immunoSEQ output contained only junctional sequences without quality scores, so filtering could not match that applied to full-length reads. To assign V/J genes and CDR3, sequences were annotated against IMGT germline references using PyIR, a Python wrapper for IgBLAST v1.9. Reads were filtered out if the reads had weak V/J assignments (E-value above 1e-6), no CDR3, stop codons, out-of-frame junctions, or ambiguous translated residues. A V3J clonotype was defined by an identical inferred V gene, J gene, and CDR3 amino acid sequence. Percentage overlap between repertoires was computed as shared unique clonotypes divided by the size of the smaller repertoire. Three approaches were used to assess repertoire richness: RTK rarefaction, the Chao1 estimator, and Recon v2.1 estimates of unobserved clonotypes. For all TCRbeta clonotypes obtained by the gDNA method from a few donors, generation probabilities were computed with OLGA. As stored in TCRdb, this immuneACCESS dataset retains in-frame rearrangements with V and J assigned. A fraction of the clones does not appear; measured against another copy, unresolved V genes explain less than half of the discrepancy, and the remainder lacks a known reason. V and J calls and clone size are given by that table; D and trimming were obtained from the DNA. The sample table holds 980,000 or so clones, of which 70% to 85% were seen once. The biggest ten clones account for over 1.3% of the sample.

This sequence originates from a man younger than 35 in good health. Sequencing used memory CD4+ T cells sorted from blood. The meaning of the sample's cell subset or site label: CD45RA-negative fraction. The V gene is TRBV5-5 and the J gene is TRBJ2-7; no D gene is confidently identified. Here is the DNA: TGTGCCAGCAGCCACCGGTTTCAACTCTCCTACGAGCAGTACTTC. It translates as CASSHRFQLSYEQYF.